These T cell receptor beta chains were read from a single sample in a study of T cell responses to AZD1222 COVID-19 vaccine. Sequencing used immunoSEQ multiplex PCR; TCRdb keeps in-frame clones, though not all of them. The sample lists about 88,000 clones, roughly 89% occurring once. Specimen: peripheral blood, collected on day 0 of MenACWY control vaccination. All receptors derive from an adult in good health. Each CDR3 is given with its conserved first and last residue. D genes are given only for firm matches. Size is stated for part of the rows, as once, few or many counts, or as a class when the clone is expanded.

v_call	clone_size	d_call	j_call	cdr3_aa	cdr3_nt
TRBV28	few	TRBD1	TRBJ1-1	CASRTGMYTEAFF	TGTGCCAGCAGGACAGGGATGTACACTGAAGCTTTCTTT
TRBV5-1	.	.	TRBJ2-3	CASTGPSVTDTQYF	TGCGCCAGCACCGGACCCTCCGTGACAGATACGCAGTATTTT
TRBV9	.	TRBD2	TRBJ2-3	CASSVASGGRTDTQYF	TGTGCCAGCAGCGTAGCTTCGGGGGGACGCACAGATACGCAGTATTTT
TRBV5-1	.	TRBD1	TRBJ2-2	CASSLGGGQTGELFF	TGCGCCAGCAGCTTGGGTGGGGGACAGACCGGGGAGCTGTTTTTT
TRBV12-3/TRBV12-4	.	TRBD1	TRBJ2-7	CASTGGSYEQYF	TGTGCCAGCACAGGGGGCTCCTACGAGCAGTACTTC
TRBV28	.	.	TRBJ2-7	CASSPDSYEQYF	TGTGCCAGCAGCCCGGACAGCTACGAGCAGTACTTC
TRBV12-3/TRBV12-4	.	TRBD1	TRBJ1-1	CASSTGGRTEAFF	TGTGCCAGCAGTACAGGGGGGAGGACTGAAGCTTTCTTT
TRBV3-1/TRBV3-2	once	.	TRBJ1-3	CASSLTRSSGNTIYF	TGTGCCAGCAGCCTTACACGGAGCTCTGGAAACACCATATATTTT
TRBV3-1/TRBV3-2	.	TRBD1	TRBJ1-1	CASSQDWTGDTEAFF	TGTGCCAGCAGCCAAGATTGGACAGGGGACACTGAAGCTTTCTTT
TRBV7-2	.	.	TRBJ1-1	CASSPRWASNTEAFF	TGTGCCAGCAGCCCGAGGTGGGCTTCGAACACTGAAGCTTTCTTT
TRBV7-9	.	.	TRBJ2-2	CASSFGFGELFF	TGTGCCAGCAGCTTTGGATTCGGGGAGCTGTTTTTT
TRBV10-1	.	.	TRBJ2-3	CASSEIWDSTDTQYF	TGCGCCAGCAGTGAGATTTGGGACAGCACAGATACGCAGTATTTT
TRBV4-2	.	TRBD2	TRBJ2-1	CASSPYPGGSYNEQFF	TGTGCCAGCAGCCCCTACCCGGGGGGCTCCTACAATGAGCAGTTCTTC
TRBV7-3	.	.	TRBJ2-1	CASSLTASSYNEQFF	TGTGCCAGCAGCTTGACCGCGAGTTCCTACAATGAGCAGTTCTTC
TRBV10-3	.	TRBD2	TRBJ2-2	CAISESRTSGFRNTGELFF	TGTGCCATCAGTGAGTCGAGGACTAGCGGGTTCAGGAACACCGGGGAGCTGTTTTTT
TRBV6-5	.	.	TRBJ2-1	CASSPLDGTYNEQFF	TGTGCCAGCAGTCCCCTGGACGGGACCTACAATGAGCAGTTCTTC
TRBV20-1	.	.	TRBJ2-7	CSASDKEPYEQYF	TGCAGTGCTAGTGACAAGGAGCCCTACGAGCAGTACTTC
TRBV6-5	.	.	TRBJ1-1	CASSYWRGNTEAFF	TGTGCCAGCAGTTACTGGAGGGGGAACACTGAAGCTTTCTTT
TRBV15	.	.	TRBJ1-5	CATTRGGDSNQPQHF	TGTGCCACCACCCGGGGGGGCGATAGCAATCAGCCCCAGCATTTT
TRBV29-1	.	.	TRBJ2-4	CSVETISNIQYF	TGCAGCGTGGAGACTATTTCAAACATTCAGTACTTC
TRBV21-1	.	.	TRBJ1-3	CASRTWEPGNTIYF	TGTGCCAGCCGCACCTGGGAACCTGGAAACACCATATATTTT
TRBV19	.	.	TRBJ2-3	CASSIESRGTDTQYF	TGTGCCAGTAGTATAGAGAGCCGGGGCACAGATACGCAGTATTTT
TRBV19	.	.	TRBJ1-5	CASTPEGYSNQPQHF	TGTGCCAGTACCCCTGAGGGTTATAGCAATCAGCCCCAGCATTTT
TRBV29-1	.	.	TRBJ2-7	CSVGDTAYEQYF	TGCAGCGTAGGGGACACCGCCTACGAGCAGTACTTC
TRBV4-2	.	TRBD1	TRBJ1-4	CASSRTGAGNEKLFF	TGTGCCAGCAGCCGCACAGGGGCTGGTAATGAAAAACTGTTTTTT
TRBV20-1	.	.	TRBJ2-1	CSANEEQFF	TGCAGTGCTAATGAAGAGCAGTTCTTC
TRBV24-1	once	TRBD1	TRBJ2-2	CATSGGQASAGELFF	TGTGCCACCAGTGGGGGACAGGCCAGCGCCGGGGAGCTGTTTTTT
TRBV28	.	.	TRBJ2-1	CASSLVGLNNEQFF	TGTGCCAGCAGTTTGGTGGGACTTAACAATGAGCAGTTCTTC
TRBV28	once	TRBD1	TRBJ2-7	CASRGTGGSYEQYF	TGTGCCAGCAGAGGGACAGGGGGCAGCTACGAGCAGTACTTC
TRBV18	.	TRBD1	TRBJ1-3	CASSPLQGAQGNTIYF	TGTGCCAGCTCACCATTACAGGGGGCCCAGGGAAACACCATATATTTT
TRBV28	.	.	TRBJ2-3	CASSLLGPDTQYF	TGTGCCAGCAGTTTATTGGGGCCAGATACGCAGTATTTT
TRBV11-2	.	TRBD2	TRBJ2-7	CASSAAPGLAGGYEQYF	TGTGCCAGCAGCGCAGCCCCGGGACTAGCGGGAGGCTACGAGCAGTACTTC
TRBV18	.	.	TRBJ2-3	CASSPTSTDTQYF	TGTGCCAGCTCACCAACGTCTACAGATACGCAGTATTTT
TRBV28	.	TRBD1	TRBJ1-5	CASSLGDRANQPQHF	TGTGCCAGCAGTTTAGGGGACAGGGCAAATCAGCCCCAGCATTTT
TRBV10-3	.	.	TRBJ1-2	CAISESGALQGGYTF	TGTGCCATCAGTGAGTCGGGAGCTCTACAGGGTGGCTACACCTTC
TRBV12-3/TRBV12-4	.	.	TRBJ1-2	CASSGLGYGYTF	TGTGCCAGCAGTGGATTGGGGTATGGCTACACCTTC
TRBV18	.	.	TRBJ2-3	CASSPAKATATDTQYF	TGTGCCAGCTCACCCGCCAAGGCTACCGCCACAGATACGCAGTATTTT
TRBV5-6	.	TRBD2	TRBJ2-4	CASAAVGEGLGAKNIQYF	TGTGCCAGCGCCGCCGTGGGGGAGGGCCTTGGGGCCAAAAACATTCAGTACTTC
TRBV9	.	TRBD2	TRBJ2-1	CASSVAGLAGTVGSEQFF	TGTGCCAGCAGCGTAGCGGGACTAGCGGGGACCGTGGGATCAGAGCAGTTCTTC
TRBV7-9	.	TRBD1	TRBJ2-3	CASSRGQGSTDTQYF	TGTGCCAGCAGCCGGGGACAGGGAAGCACAGATACGCAGTATTTT
TRBV14	few	.	TRBJ1-1	CASSQEGRNTEAFF	TGTGCCAGCAGCCAAGAGGGTAGAAACACTGAAGCTTTCTTT
TRBV6-1	.	.	TRBJ1-2	CASSEVGRGDYGYTF	TGTGCCAGCAGTGAAGTCGGGAGGGGGGACTATGGCTACACCTTC